A single sample is the source of the 27 T cell receptor beta chains below, sequenced in a study of blood T cell repertoires in COVID-19. The repertoire was sequenced with immunoSEQ multiplex PCR; TCRdb's copy has only in-frame clones and lacks some. This sample carries 380,000 or so clones, around 87% of them seen once, and the ten largest clones take 0.95% to 1%. Sequencing was performed on PBMCs or T cells enriched from blood (not recorded which). The receptors here all came from a woman in her 30s with acute COVID-19.

On this clone itself: The same CDR3 is also encoded by other DNA sequences in this sample. CDR3 bases: TGTGCCAGCAGTCTGACAGGGGGCTACGAGCAGTACTTC. Protein product: CASSLTGGYEQYF. This chain uses TRBV28 with TRBJ2-7; 9 nucleotides agree with TRBD1. CDR1 MDHEN and CDR2 SYDVKM come from the germline V gene. The CDR3 spans 13 residues. V lost 5 bases to trimming and J lost 3 bases; unmatched junction nucleotides: 2. Variable domain in full (rest from reference TRBV28 and TRBJ2-7): DVKVTQSSRYLVKRTGEKVFLECVQDMDHENMFWYRQDPGLGLRLIYFSYDVKMKEKGDIPEGYSVSREKKERFSLILESASTNQTSMYLCASSLTGGYEQYFGPGTRLTVT.

The chain uses TRBV5-1 and TRBJ2-2, with a weak D call TRBD1 (5 bases). V lost 0 bases to trimming and J lost 2 bases, with 11 bases between them. This CDR3 contains 16 residues. The germline gives CDR1 SGHRS, CDR2 YFSETQ. The CDR3 here is CASSLGTTSNTGELFF. The CDR3 DNA follows: TGCGCCAGCAGCTTGGGGACAACCTCTAACACCGGGGAGCTGTTTTTT.

The rearrangement joins TRBV27 to TRBJ1-5, with D unclear. Germline loops: CDR1 MNHEY, CDR2 SMNVEV (reference sequence). Trimming stripped 2 bases from V and 3 bases from J, with 20 bases between. CDR3 size: 18 residues. The CDR3 sequence: CASSLGSGARATNQPQHF. DNA of the CDR3: TGTGCCAGCAGTTTAGGAAGTGGAGCCCGCGCAACCAATCAGCCCCAGCATTTT.

CDR3 bases: TGTGCCAGCAGCGGGACAGCGAACACCGGGGAGCTGTTTTTT. Its protein is CASSGTANTGELFF. The chain combines TRBV9 with TRBJ2-2, with D possibly matching TRBD1 (6 bases). This CDR3 is 14 amino acids long. Per the germline V gene, CDR1 is SGDLS and CDR2 is YYNGEE. The germline V and J ends were trimmed by 3 bases and 0 bases, with 6 bases remaining between them.

J is TRBJ2-3 and V is TRBV5-1, with 9 positions matching TRBD1. This CDR3 spans 14 amino acids. Germline values: CDR1 SGHRS, CDR2 YFSETQ. The junction had 3 bases not matched to a gene; V was cut back by 5 bases and J by 2 bases. The CDR3 nucleotides read TGCGCCAGCAGACAGGGGGCGTTCACAGATACGCAGTATTTT. Its translation: CASRQGAFTDTQYF.

The chain has TRBV10-3 and TRBJ1-5, with TRBD1 matching 8 bases. Germline V gives CDR1 ENHRY, CDR2 SYGVKD. V trimming: 6 bases; J trimming: 0 bases; junction bases outside the gene matches: 4. The CDR3 length is 15 residues. The CDR3 DNA follows: TGTGCCATCAGAGCGGGACAGGATAGCAATCAGCCCCAGCATTTT. It is translated as CAIRAGQDSNQPQHF.

For this clone: At the DNA level, this CDR3 is encoded by other sequences in the same sample as well. The chain links TRBV9 to TRBJ1-2; no firm D call. The CDR3 length is 13 residues. In germline, CDR1 is SGDLS, CDR2 YYNGEE. Trimming shortened V by 1 base and J by 2 bases, and 6 bases separated the two germline ends. CDR3 amino acids: CASSVTENYGYTF. CDR3 nucleotide sequence: TGTGCCAGCAGCGTAACGGAGAACTATGGCTACACCTTC.

This sequence joins TRBV6-1 and TRBJ2-4; 7 bases align to TRBD2. Per the germline V gene, CDR1 is MNHNS and CDR2 is SASEGT. This CDR3 contains 14 residues. V lost 2 bases, J lost 7 bases, and 5 bases stayed unmatched. CDR3 DNA sequence: TGTGCCAGCAGTGAATGGGGGGGTAGGAACATTCAGTACTTC. Translated, it gives CASSEWGGRNIQYF.

V usage is TRBV5-1 and J usage is TRBJ1-1; no reliable D call. The CDR3 spans 16 residues. Germline V gene data show CDR1 as SGHRS and CDR2 as YFSETQ. V was clipped by 0 bases and J by 1 base, with 13 bases between them. This chain's CDR3 is CASSLATPTGNTEAFF. DNA for the CDR3: TGCGCCAGCAGCTTGGCCACCCCAACGGGGAACACTGAAGCTTTCTTT.

This clone was observed a few times. The chain couples TRBV15 to TRBJ2-7; D uncertain. Germline-derived CDR1 and CDR2 are LNHNV and YYDKDF (reference sequence). The CDR3 sequence is 15 residues long. The V end was cut by 0 bases, the J end by 2 bases, with 11 bases between. In DNA form, the CDR3 reads TGTGCCACCAGCAGAGATCAACGGGTGGCCTACGAGCAGTACTTC. This sequence encodes CATSRDQRVAYEQYF.

The chain couples TRBV6-5 to TRBJ1-6; unclear D gene. The CDR3 extends over 15 amino acids. V was clipped by 6 bases and J by 7 bases, with 16 bases between them. Germline CDR1 is MNHEY and CDR2 is SVGAGI. The CDR3 bases are TGTGCCAGCAGCCCCCAGCGACGGCTGAATTCACCCCTCCACTTT. It encodes CASSPQRRLNSPLHF.

The rearrangement links TRBV6-5 to TRBJ1-5; D is unclear. Germline CDR1 is MNHEY and CDR2 is SVGAGI. There are 14 residues in the CDR3. V lost 4 bases, J lost 0 bases, and 7 bases lay in between. The CDR3 spells CASSSTDSNQPQHF. The CDR3 DNA reads TGTGCCAGCAGTTCTACCGATAGCAATCAGCCCCAGCATTTT.

The J gene is TRBJ2-3, the V gene TRBV29-1; 12 nucleotides line up with TRBD2. The length of the CDR3 is 16 residues. CDR1 and CDR2 from the germline V gene are SQVTM and ANQGSEA. Trimming cost V 2 bases and J 2 bases; bases outside gene matches: 5. DNA for the CDR3: TGCAGCGTTGAACTAGCGGGGGGGACCGTCACAGATACGCAGTATTTT. This translates into CSVELAGGTVTDTQYF.

The chain links TRBV7-2 to TRBJ2-1; 7 nucleotides align to TRBD2. Germline-derived CDR1 and CDR2 are SGHTA and FQGNSA. V gave up 0 bases and J gave up 4 bases; unmatched junction bases: 3. This CDR3 has 15 amino acids. CDR3 in amino acids: CASSLAGGRYNEQFF. In nucleotides, the CDR3 is TGTGCCAGCAGCTTAGCGGGGGGGAGGTACAATGAGCAGTTCTTC.

V gene TRBV24-1 combines with J gene TRBJ1-6; D not resolved. The CDR3 is 19 residues long. V lost 3 bases and J lost 0, with 17 bases in between. In germline, CDR1 is KGHDR, CDR2 SFDVKD. The CDR3 nucleotides read TGTGCCACCAGTGATACAAAGGCTTCAGGTAGCTCCTATAATTCACCCCTCCACTTT. Translating it yields CATSDTKASGSSYNSPLHF.

The genes are TRBV2 and TRBJ1-5; D unresolved. Trimming removed 7 bases from V and 0 bases from J, with 13 bases in between. Germline V CDR1 and CDR2: SNHLY, FYNNEI. The CDR3 has 15 residues. CDR3 coding DNA: TGTGCCAGCACGTACGCGCCATATAGCAATCAGCCCCAGCATTTT. Its protein is CASTYAPYSNQPQHF. The whole variable domain, filled in from reference TRBV2 and TRBJ1-5, reads EPEVTQTPSHQVTQMGQEVILRCVPISNHLYFYWYRQILGQKVEFLVSFYNNEISEKSEIFDDQFSVERPDGSNFTLKIRSTKLEDSAMYFCASTYAPYSNQPQHFGDGTRLSIL.

The V gene is TRBV28, the J gene TRBJ1-5; 8 positions agree with TRBD1. After removal of 3 bases from V and 5 bases from J, the junction contained 3 bases not matched to a gene. Germline assignment: CDR1 MDHEN and CDR2 SYDVKM. This CDR3 spans 14 amino acids. The CDR3 loop is CASSFPDRDQPQHF. CDR3 nucleotide sequence: TGTGCCAGCAGTTTCCCGGACAGGGATCAGCCCCAGCATTTT.

The rearrangement uses TRBV7-3 and TRBJ2-3; 8 bases agree with TRBD1. The CDR3 is 13 amino acids. The germline V gene encodes CDR1 SGHTA and CDR2 FQGTGA. J was trimmed by 10 bases and V by 4 bases; bases with no gene match: 7. The CDR3 sequence is CASSYTGQGPQYF. The CDR3 region has the DNA TGTGCCAGCAGCTATACCGGACAGGGCCCGCAGTATTTT. The complete variable domain, with remaining parts taken from reference TRBV7-3 and TRBJ2-3, reads GAGVSQTPSNKVTEKGKYVELRCDPISGHTALYWYRQSLGQGPEFLIYFQGTGAADDSGLPNDRFFAVRPEGSVSTLKIQRTERGDSAVYLCASSYTGQGPQYFGPGTRLTVL.

V is TRBV13 and J is TRBJ1-1; 8 nucleotides align to TRBD1. Germline assignment: CDR1 PRHDT and CDR2 FYEKMQ (reference sequence). V shed 3 bases, J shed 2 bases, and the junction held 2 bases outside the gene matches. The CDR3 totals 14 residues. The CDR3 protein is CASSFDRGNTEAFF. CDR3 bases: TGTGCCAGCAGCTTTGACAGGGGAAACACTGAAGCTTTCTTT.

The chain combines TRBV6-6 with TRBJ1-2; a weak D match, TRBD1 (5 bases). The CDR3 spans 17 residues. The germline gives CDR1 MNHNY, CDR2 SVGAGI (reference sequence). The V end lost 6 bases, the J end lost 4 bases, and 24 bases lay between the germline ends. For the CDR3, the DNA is TGTGCCAGCAGCCGATTTGGGGCGCAGGGCCACCGCTATGGCTACACCTTC. Translating gives CASSRFGAQGHRYGYTF.

The J gene is TRBJ2-7, the V gene TRBV11-2; D perhaps matches TRBD1 (5 bases). Per the germline V gene, CDR1 is SGHAT and CDR2 is FQNNGV. The CDR3 is made up of 16 amino acids. Trimming took 0 bases from V and 1 from J, leaving 13 bases between them. The CDR3 loop is CASSLDWGIISYEQYF. CDR3 DNA sequence: TGTGCCAGCAGCTTAGATTGGGGCATTATTTCCTACGAGCAGTACTTC.

Only a few counts were recorded for this clone. This chain joins TRBV25-1 and TRBJ1-3; 7 bases are a match to TRBD1. The ends lost 6 bases at V and 4 bases at J; junction bases unmatched: 9. The CDR3 loop spans 15 amino acids. Germline V gives CDR1 MGHDK, CDR2 SYGVNS. The CDR3 protein is CASSMTGSGGNTIYF. CDR3 in DNA: TGTGCCAGCAGCATGACAGGGTCGGGAGGAAACACCATATATTTT.

The DNA of the CDR3 is TGTGCCAGCTCACCCCGGGGTGAGCGGAATTCACCCCTCCACTTT. Encoded protein: CASSPRGERNSPLHF. The rearrangement links TRBV18 to TRBJ1-6; D gene unclear. CDR1 KGHSH and CDR2 LQKENI come from the germline V gene. The V and J ends lost 3 bases and 7 bases respectively, with 13 bases between them. This CDR3 region has 15 residues.

This clone was found many times. This chain joins TRBV28 and TRBJ1-5; no reliable D call. V gave up 1 base and J gave up 4 bases, with 11 bases separating them. CDR1 is MDHEN and CDR2 is SYDVKM in the germline V gene. The CDR3 totals 15 residues. CDR3 sequence: CASSLSSRGNQPQHF. The CDR3 DNA is TGTGCCAGCAGTTTATCATCGCGCGGGAATCAGCCCCAGCATTTT.

This sequence joins TRBV5-1 and TRBJ1-1, with D perhaps TRBD1 (6 bases). V was trimmed by 4 bases and J by 3 bases, leaving 13 bases between them. CDR3 length: 14 amino acids. CDR1 SGHRS and CDR2 YFSETQ come from the germline V gene. CDR3 DNA: TGCGCCAGCAGCCACCGGGACACCTACACTGAAGCTTTCTTT. This codes for CASSHRDTYTEAFF.

The chain employs TRBV6-2 or TRBV6-3 and TRBJ2-1; perhaps TRBD1 as D (6 bases). Trimming took off 6 bases at V and 7 bases at J, with 10 bases between the two ends. CDR3 size: 12 residues. Germline CDR1 and CDR2: MNHEY and SVGEGT. The DNA for the CDR3 is TGTGCCAGCAGCCGAACAGGGAATGAGCAGTTCTTC. This gives the protein CASSRTGNEQFF.

This clone was seen a few times. CDR3 amino acids: CASSRTGYNEKLFF. In DNA form, the CDR3 reads TGTGCCAGCAGCCGGACAGGATATAATGAAAAACTGTTTTTT. The chain employs TRBV7-9 and TRBJ1-4, with TRBD1 identical over 7 bases. The ends lost 5 bases at V and 4 bases at J; junction bases unmatched: 4. The CDR3 totals 14 residues. Germline lookup yields CDR1 SEHNR and CDR2 FQNEAQ (reference sequence).